This T cell receptor (beta chain) was identified during a study of T cell repertoires in cytomegalovirus infection. Looking at the study overall: Selection of CMV epitopes for the study included recently identified HLA-C-restricted and well-studied HLA-B-restricted ones. Through public TCR beta signatures, both CMV infection and matching HLA type were indicated.

Between the trimmed V and J ends, which lost 2 bases and 4 bases, there was a span of 15 bases. The length of the CDR3 is 15 residues. CDR1 and CDR2 (germline): SGDLS, YYNGEE. This clonotype has a handful of counts. Its antigen is not known. Findings and limits, study-wide: HLA-C-restricted TCR beta clonotypes specific for CMV led the ex vivo response. Pooled public TCR beta family frequency picked out CMV carriers with the relevant HLA.

TCRdb fed the reads into MiXCR, producing one record per CDR3 protein. The data hold 110,000 to 150,000 distinct CDR3 sequences, with around 30% observed a single time. V usage is TRBV9 and J usage is TRBJ1-2, with D unclear. The sequence derives from a human donor in good health (CMV status not recorded). Some clones in this sample may be carry-over from other donors' samples. The material sequenced was CD8+ T cells from cultured PBMCs, taken from culture after CMV antigen stimulation. As DNA, the CDR3 is TGTGCCAGCAGCGTGAATTCGGGATCGCGCTATGGCTACACCTTC. Translated: CASSVNSGSRYGYTF.